The source of this T cell receptor beta chain is a study of T cell responses to AZD1222 COVID-19 vaccine. Regarding the study as a whole: Females made up more of the donors, who were largely white British, and clonal diversity may have come out too low.

In the case of this clone: What it binds is unknown.

J lost 5 bases, V lost 2 bases, and 3 bases had no gene match. The CDR3 totals 14 residues. CDR1 and CDR2 (germline): LGHDT, YNNKEL (reference sequence). Method: immunoSEQ multiplex PCR; TCRdb's copy keeps in-frame clones and lacks some. Of about 26,000 clones in the sample, about 88% were seen once. The chain couples TRBV3-1 (or the pseudogene TRBV3-2) to TRBJ1-2; 9 bases line up with TRBD1. Material: peripheral blood, obtained 28 days after the second AZD1222 dose. The sequence was obtained from an adult who received the AZD1222 COVID-19 vaccine. The CDR3 DNA is TGTGCCAGCAGCCAATCGGGGACAGGGTATGGCTACACCTTC. This translates into CASSQSGTGYGYTF.